The source of this T cell receptor (beta chain) is a study of blood T cell repertoires in COVID-19. Method: immunoSEQ multiplex PCR; TCRdb's copy keeps in-frame clones and lacks some. The data hold roughly 380,000 clones, with 70% to 90% observed a single time. Patients from Seattle were sampled longitudinally, starting during active infection. The CDR3 is 15 residues long. V shed 5 bases, J shed 3 bases, and the junction held 7 bases outside the gene matches. Germline-derived CDR1 and CDR2 are SGHTA and FQGTGA. This sequence joins TRBV7-3 and TRBJ2-1; TRBD2 matches at 7 bases. This TCR derives from a woman in her thirties or forties with COVID-19, enrolled during active disease. Material: peripheral blood. CDR3: CASSPDSGVYNEQFF. The DNA for the CDR3 is TGTGCCAGCAGCCCCGACAGCGGGGTCTACAATGAGCAGTTCTTC.